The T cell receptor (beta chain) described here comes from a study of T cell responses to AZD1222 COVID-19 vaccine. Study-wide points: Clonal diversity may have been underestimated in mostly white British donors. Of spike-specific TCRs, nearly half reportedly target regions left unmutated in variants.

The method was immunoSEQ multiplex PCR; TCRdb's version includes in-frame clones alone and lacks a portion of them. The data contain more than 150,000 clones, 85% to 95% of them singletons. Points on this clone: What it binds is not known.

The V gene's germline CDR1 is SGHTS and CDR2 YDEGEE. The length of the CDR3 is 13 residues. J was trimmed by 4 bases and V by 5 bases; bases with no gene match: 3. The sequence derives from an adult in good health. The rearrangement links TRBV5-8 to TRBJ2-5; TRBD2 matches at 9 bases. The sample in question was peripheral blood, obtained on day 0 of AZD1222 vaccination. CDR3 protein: CASRRSGGETQYF. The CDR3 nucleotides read TGTGCCAGCAGACGTAGCGGGGGAGAGACCCAGTACTTC.